Following are 10 T cell receptor beta chains from one sample sequenced in a study of blood T cells in healthy people across ages. A second PCR, run for about 7 to 11 cycles, used a sample-barcoded 5' primer plus a J-beta primer mix. TCRdb called the 5' RACE reads again in MiXCR, with one record for every CDR3 protein. The repertoire has about 1.4 million distinct CDR3 sequences, approximately 59% of them found once; the top ten carry roughly 6.3%. The sample was blood. Receptor source: a man younger than 30 in good health.

The chain recombines TRBV29-1 with TRBJ2-7; either TRBD1 or TRBD2 may supply D (5 bases each). The end of the DNA fits TRBJ2-5 better, so the J call may be wrong. Germline V gene sequence: CDR1 SQVTM, CDR2 ANQGSEA. The CDR3 covers 15 residues. CDR3 DNA sequence: TGCAGCGTTGATGACCCCCGGGACGTTCAAGAGACCCAGTACTTC. Residues: CSVDDPRDVQETQYF.

V and J are TRBV20-1 and TRBJ2-7; weak D call: TRBD2 (7 bases). Germline V lookup: CDR1 DFQATT, CDR2 SNEGSKA (reference sequence). Trimming removed 3 bases from V and 4 bases from J, with 13 bases in between. The CDR3 runs to 13 residues. CDR3 in DNA: TGCAGTGCTAGCCGGGGGGCTGGTTACGAGCAGTACTTC. It codes for CSASRGAGYEQYF.

This chain joins TRBV20-1 and TRBJ2-1; D possibly corresponds to TRBD2 (7 bases). Germline CDR1 DFQATT, CDR2 SNEGSKA (reference sequence). The V end lost 3 bases, the J end lost 6 bases, and 15 bases lay between the germline ends. The CDR3 length is 14 residues. CDR3 in DNA: TGCAGTGCTAGTGGGGGGGGCGCTTTCAATGAGCAGTTCTTC. Protein sequence: CSASGGGAFNEQFF.

The genes are TRBV7-2 and TRBJ2-1; D not certain. Germline CDR1 SGHTA, CDR2 FQGNSA. The CDR3 covers 13 residues. V shed 2 bases and J shed 6 bases, with 8 bases lying between them. CDR3 amino acids: CASSLLGTNEQFF. The CDR3 nucleotides read TGTGCCAGCAGCTTACTAGGAACCAATGAGCAGTTCTTC.

In DNA, the CDR3 is TGCAGTGCTACGGAATTCAGCACAGATACGCAGTATTTT. Its translation: CSATEFSTDTQYF. This chain connects TRBV20-1 to TRBJ2-3; D not resolved. The germline V gene encodes CDR1 DFQATT and CDR2 SNEGSKA (reference sequence). Trimming removed 4 bases from V and 0 bases from J, with 8 bases in between. This CDR3 is built from 13 residues.

This chain joins TRBV21-1 and TRBJ1-6; the table's D gene call, TRBD1, was not cross checked with the DNA. TRBV21-1 corresponds to a pseudogene. The CDR3 loop spans 14 amino acids. The CDR3 spells CASSVGPFYSPLHF. Written as DNA, the CDR3 is TGTGCCAGCAGCGTGGGACCTTTCTATTCACCCCTCCACTTT.

This chain connects TRBV6-6 to TRBJ2-5; D is possibly TRBD2 (6 bases). CDR3 size: 14 residues. In germline, CDR1 is MNHNY, CDR2 SVGAGI (reference sequence). V lost 3 bases, J lost 3 bases, and 11 bases lay in between. For the CDR3, the DNA is TGTGCCAGCAGTTATAGGGGAGGAAAAGAGACCCAGTACTTC. Protein product: CASSYRGGKETQYF.

The rearrangement joins TRBV12-3 or TRBV12-4 to TRBJ2-7; 10 positions match TRBD2. With the DNA end fitting TRBJ2-5 better, the J assignment may be wrong. The length of the CDR3 is 15 residues. The CDR3 sequence: CASSYSGRGAETQYF. DNA for the CDR3: TGTGCCAGCAGTTACAGCGGGAGGGGGGCAGAGACCCAGTACTTC.

This clonotype was found a few times. The chain employs TRBV28 and TRBJ2-7; 9 bases align to TRBD1. Germline trimming cut 4 bases from V and 0 bases from J; bases unmatched to any gene: 10. The CDR3 runs 17 residues. The V gene's germline CDR1 is MDHEN and CDR2 SYDVKM. This CDR3 reads CASSYVGTGISSYEQYF. The CDR3 coding sequence is TGTGCCAGCAGTTATGTCGGGACAGGGATAAGCTCCTACGAGCAGTACTTC.

The rearrangement joins TRBV12-3 or TRBV12-4 to TRBJ2-3; D might be TRBD1 (7 bases). CDR3 length: 13 residues. V lost 6 bases, J lost 5 bases, and 12 bases lay in between. In DNA form, the CDR3 reads TGTGCCAGCAGCATCAGGGGGGTAGATACGCAGTATTTT. Protein: CASSIRGVDTQYF.